Below, one T cell receptor beta chain is given with its context. This receptor's antigen is unknown. Base qualities are not recorded, but no much larger clone differs from it by a single base. The library was produced with the immunoSEQ multiplex PCR assay. Deep sequencing of rearranged TCR beta loci, alongside multiparametric flow cytometry, was used to profile T cell repertoires. As stored in TCRdb, this immuneACCESS dataset retains in-frame rearrangements with V and J assigned. A fraction of the clones does not appear; measured against another copy, unresolved V genes explain less than half of the discrepancy, and the remainder lacks a known reason. The sample data list about 25,000 clones, and about nine tenths of these were observed just once. Roughly 19% of the sample rests with the top ten. The source of the sample is a study of lymphopenia after photon versus proton radiotherapy (dated by TCRdb to between 2018 and 2021). Study-level background: In patients with gastrointestinal tumors who developed high-grade lymphopenia, the study compared the immunological effects of photon radiation therapy with those of proton radiation therapy. A cohort of under 25 patients with gastrointestinal tumors who received either photon or proton therapy and subsequently developed lymphopenia was included. The study was designed to characterize how the impact on the immune system differs between the two radiation modalities. Beyond this particular receptor, the publication reports: After the lymphocyte count nadir, repertoires from photon-treated patients showed oligoclonal expansion, particularly of CD8+ Temra cells, and this expansion drove the decline in diversity. The authors looked at the survival association only in patients who died, and they framed better survival with proton therapy as a possibility rather than a demonstrated result. Among patients across the cohort who died, overall survival time showed an inverse correlation with a larger post-nadir drop in TCR diversity. Relative stability during treatment was observed in proton-treated patients, whereas loss of naive T cells and TCR diversity and gain of effector/memory populations were observed in photon-treated patients.

From a lookup of the germline V gene, CDR1 and CDR2 are MNHEY and SVGAGI. V is pared back by 0 bases and J by 3 bases, with 14 bases lying between the germline termini. Including cysteine and phenylalanine, the CDR3 has 16 amino acids. Just CDR3 DNA is preserved here, 48 bases in frame from base 1. Material: peripheral blood, obtained from a patient treated with photon-based radiotherapy. The V and J genes are TRBV6-5 and TRBJ2-5; possibly the D gene is TRBD2, per 6 matching bases. This TCR was sampled from a man in his forties or fifties with gastric cancer. The CDR3 region reads CASSYSSGTEKETQYF. The sequenced DNA is TGTGCCAGCAGTTACTCTTCCGGGACTGAAAAAGAGACCCAGTACTTC.